This entry concerns a single T cell receptor beta chain. Its antigen remains unidentified. Trimming cost V 7 bases and J 6 bases, with 18 bases left between them. The CDR3 is made up of 14 amino acids. Germline lookup yields CDR1 MDHEN and CDR2 SYDVKM. Some clones are missing from TCRdb's copy, which holds only in-frame ones; the method was immunoSEQ multiplex PCR. The sample has 410,000 or so clones; about 93% are singletons. The data derive from a study of Ad26.COV2.S vaccination and SARS-CoV-2 variants. Study-wide context: The study gave Ad26.COV2.S intramuscularly, once or twice 56 days apart.

General study results and limits: It was found that vaccine and placebo recipients had similar non-spike TCR breadth.

Described treatment: roughly 20 received Ad26.COV2.S at low or high dose, single or two shots; roughly five received placebo; per-sample allocation not given. Samples analyzed were those drawn on day 63 after the first vaccine or placebo injection. It was an adult aged 18-55 years in Boston who was the donor. The starting material was peripheral blood, obtained in a trial of Ad26.COV2.S vaccine versus placebo. This clonotype originated in a person between 18 and 65 years old who received the Ad26.COV2.S COVID-19 vaccine or a placebo. V is TRBV28 and J is TRBJ1-1; D is perhaps TRBD1 (5 bases). This chain's CDR3 is CASTRPGGVPEAFF. The CDR3 coding sequence is TGTGCCAGCACCCGACCGGGGGGGGTGCCTGAAGCTTTCTTT.